A single sample gave rise to the 3 T cell receptor beta chains below, sequenced in a study of T cells in Graves' hyperthyroidism and ophthalmopathy. RNA transcripts were the template for amplifying TCR beta CDR3 regions. HTBI primers were used for first-round RT-PCR of the TCR CDR3. TCRdb passed the multiplex PCR reads through MiXCR, listing each CDR3 protein once. The data show approximately 590,000 distinct CDR3 sequences, with around 16% seen just once and roughly 7.3% held by the top ten. Sequencing used blood. These TCRs come from a woman aged 25 to 45 with Graves' hyperthyroidism.

This clonotype was found many times. The V gene is TRBV7-2, the J gene TRBJ2-3; D gene ambiguous. The V gene's germline CDR1 is SGHTA and CDR2 FQGNSA. The CDR3 length is 14 residues. V was trimmed by 0 bases and J by 2 bases, leaving 6 bases between them. The CDR3, as DNA: TGTGCCAGCAGCTTAGCGGGTACCACAGATACGCAGTATTTT. This sequence encodes CASSLAGTTDTQYF. Full variable domain (remainder filled in from reference TRBV7-2 and TRBJ2-3): GAGVSQSPSNKVTEKGKDVELRCDPISGHTALYWYRQSLGQGLEFLIYFQGNSAPDKSGLPSDRFSAERTGGSVSTLTIQRTQQEDSAVYLCASSLAGTTDTQYFGPGTRLTVL.

The table lists this clonotype with a few counts. The genes are TRBV20-1 and TRBJ2-7, with D possibly TRBD2 on 6 matching bases. Germline lookup yields CDR1 DFQATT and CDR2 SNEGSKA (reference sequence). The CDR3 is 13 amino acids. Between the trimmed V and J ends, which lost 4 bases and 1 base, there was a span of 11 bases. In nucleotides, the CDR3 is TGCAGTGCTATATATGGGAGGTCCTACGAGCAGTACTTC. This sequence encodes CSAIYGRSYEQYF.

The chain recombines TRBV19 with TRBJ1-3; D is undetermined. Trimming took off 6 bases at V and 5 bases at J, with 11 bases between the two ends. From germline, CDR1 is LNHDA and CDR2 SQIVND (reference sequence). The CDR3 has 13 amino acids. CDR3 nucleotide sequence: TGTGCCAGTAGGCCAGCCGTAAGAAACACCATATATTTT. Amino acids: CASRPAVRNTIYF.